This T cell receptor (beta chain) was sequenced during a study of human T cells and chemical hapten exposure. The wider study: TCR yield per sample varied, mainly due to pooled library volumes.

The CDR3 sequence is 17 residues long. The germline V gene encodes CDR1 SQVTM and CDR2 ANQGSEA. J was trimmed by 2 bases and V by 4 bases; bases with no gene match: 15. Sample time point: healthy volunteer bleed at 6 weeks. From whole blood left unfractionated, total RNA was extracted. TCRdb reanalysed the RACE reads using MiXCR and keeps one entry per CDR3 protein. This table has some 78,000 distinct CDR3 sequences, approximately 8% appearing once. Sequenced input: whole blood. This sequence joins TRBV29-1 and TRBJ2-5; 8 bases map to TRBD2. This TCR derives from a male donor in good health. Some clones in this sample may be carry-over from other donors' samples. In nucleotides, the CDR3 is TGCAGCGTTGTGCCCCGCGGGGGGCAGGCCGTTCAAGAGACCCAGTACTTC. Translating gives CSVVPRGGQAVQETQYF. The full variable domain, completed using reference TRBV29-1 and TRBJ2-5, is SAVISQKPSRDICQRGTSLTIQCQVDSQVTMMFWYRQQPGQSLTLIATANQGSEATYESGFVIDKFPISRPNLTFSTLTVSNMSPEDSSIYLCSVVPRGGQAVQETQYFGPGTRLLVL.